The 31 T cell receptor beta chains in this list originate from one sample, sequenced in a study of blood T cells in healthy people across ages. It was with a sample-barcoded 5' primer and a J-beta primer mix that a second PCR of roughly 7 to 11 cycles was run. TCRdb analysed the 5' RACE reads with MiXCR anew, one entry per CDR3 protein. The data show a few hundred thousand distinct CDR3 sequences, about half seen once. Sequenced: blood. These receptors all come from a man between 60 and 70 years old in good health.

This clonotype was picked up a small number of times. The V gene is TRBV11-2, the J gene TRBJ2-5; a weak D match, TRBD1 (5 bases). In germline, CDR1 is SGHAT, CDR2 FQNNGV. The CDR3 covers 14 residues. Trimming shortened V by 5 bases and J by 7 bases, and 17 bases separated the two germline ends. CDR3: CASSPQTVRGTQYF. The CDR3 bases are TGTGCCAGCAGCCCCCAGACAGTTAGAGGGACCCAGTACTTC.

The chain carries TRBV11-2 and TRBJ1-2; D is ambiguous. The CDR3 extends over 15 amino acids. CDR1 and CDR2 from the germline V gene are SGHAT and FQNNGV. V lost 2 bases, J lost 10 bases, and 20 bases lay in between. The CDR3 loop is CASSLSSVSSTPYTF. CDR3 bases: TGTGCCAGCAGCTTATCATCCGTCAGTTCTACCCCCTACACCTTC.

This clonotype has only a few counts. Mismatch with germline at one junction end may stem from a read error. The rearrangement joins TRBV5-6 to TRBJ2-5; D possibly corresponds to TRBD1 (6 bases). The DNA end is more similar to TRBJ2-7, so the J call may be wrong. Germline V CDR1 and CDR2: SGHDT, YYEEEE. The CDR3 contains 16 residues. This chain's CDR3 is CASSLGFPGVSNEQYF. CDR3 bases: TGTGCCAGCAGCTTGGGCTTTCCAGGGGTCTCCAACGAGCAGTACTTC.

The chain links TRBV12-5 to TRBJ2-7, with a possible D match to TRBD2 (6 bases). V lost 6 bases and J lost 0, with 9 bases in between. Germline-derived CDR1 and CDR2 are LGHNT and FRNRAP. The CDR3 covers 13 residues. CDR3 DNA sequence: TGTGCTAGTGGGGAGGGGCGCTCCTACGAGCAGTACTTC. Translated: CASGEGRSYEQYF.

This sequence joins TRBV20-1 and TRBJ2-5; 8 bases line up with TRBD2. The J call may not be correct, given that the DNA end is closer to TRBJ2-1. The CDR3 length is 16 residues. Looked up from germline, CDR1 is DFQATT and CDR2 is SNEGSKA (reference sequence). CDR3 nucleotide sequence: TGCAGTGCTAGAGATTTGCGACGGGGGGGCTTCGAGACCCAGTTCTTC. Translation: CSARDLRRGGFETQFF.

This clonotype came up a few times. The J gene is TRBJ2-1, the V gene TRBV6-6, with TRBD2 as a possible D gene (6 bases). V was shortened by 8 bases and J by 0 bases, with 8 bases between the two germline ends. CDR3 size: 13 residues. The germline gives CDR1 MNHNY, CDR2 SVGAGI (reference sequence). CDR3 DNA: TGTGCCAGCCGGACTAACTCCTACAATGAGCAGTTCTTC. The encoded protein is CASRTNSYNEQFF.

The rearrangement uses TRBV6-2 or TRBV6-3 and TRBJ2-4; D unresolved. The assigned J gene may be wrong: the sequence end matches TRBJ2-7 better. Germline assignment: CDR1 MNHEY and CDR2 SVGEGT. The CDR3 contains 15 residues. In nucleotides, the CDR3 is TGTGCCAGCAGTCCTGAGGCGGTCACCTGGAGCGAGCAGTACTTC. Its protein is CASSPEAVTWSEQYF.

V usage is TRBV27 and J usage is TRBJ2-1, with D possibly called TRBD1 or TRBD2 (5 bases each). TRBJ2-7 matches the DNA end more closely, so the J call is doubtful. The CDR3 loop spans 15 amino acids. Germline CDR1 MNHEY, CDR2 SMNVEV (reference sequence). CDR3 bases: TGTGCCAGCAGTTTAAGGCAGGGAGATATCAACGAGCAGTACTTC. Protein sequence: CASSLRQGDINEQYF.

This clonotype has a count of ten or more. The chain joins TRBV20-1 to TRBJ2-7; D not certain. V lost 4 bases and J 2 bases, leaving 9 bases between the germline ends. Germline-derived CDR1 and CDR2 are DFQATT and SNEGSKA (reference sequence). This CDR3 is 12 amino acids long. For the CDR3, the DNA is TGCAGTGCTAAATCTGGCGCCTACGAGCAGTACTTC. Its translation: CSAKSGAYEQYF.

The V call is TRBV5-1, the J call TRBJ2-7; 8 nucleotides line up with TRBD1. Germline loops: CDR1 SGHRS, CDR2 YFSETQ. The V gene end was trimmed by 4 bases and the J gene end by 5 bases; junction bases not matched to a gene: 8. CDR3 length: 14 amino acids. The CDR3 DNA sequence: TGCGCCAGCAGCGCGGGACAGGTCTTCGACGAGCAGTACTTC. Amino acids: CASSAGQVFDEQYF.

About this clonotype: An end of the junction does not agree with germline; a read error may underlie this. The chain carries TRBV7-2 and TRBJ2-4; 7 bases match TRBD1. With the DNA end fitting TRBJ2-7 better, the J assignment may be wrong. CDR1 SGHTA and CDR2 FQGNSA come from the germline V gene. The CDR3 consists of 17 residues. CDR3 residues: CACSLVGKGAWTYEQYF. CDR3 coding DNA: TGTGCCTGCAGCTTAGTGGGCAAGGGGGCTTGGACCTACGAGCAGTACTTC.

Comment on this clonotype: This may stem from a read error, because a much larger clone lies one nucleotide away. V gene TRBV27 combines with J gene TRBJ2-5; 8 bases map to TRBD2. The J call may be incorrect, as the DNA end agrees better with TRBJ2-7. Germline-derived CDR1 and CDR2 are MNHEY and SMNVEV (reference sequence). The CDR3 spans 16 residues. The chain's CDR3 is CASSLTRAGGRYEQYF. The DNA of the CDR3 is TGTGCCAGCAGTTTAACCCGGGCGGGGGGCCGGTACGAGCAGTACTTC.

In regard to this clonotype: A read error may produce the germline difference seen at one junction end. This chain uses TRBV20-1 with TRBJ2-1, with 10 bases identical to TRBD1. CDR1 is DFQATT and CDR2 is SNEGSKA in the germline V gene (reference sequence). The CDR3 is 15 residues long. For the CDR3, the DNA is TGCAGTGCTCCCTCGGGGGACAGGGGCTACGATGAGCAGTTCTTC. Translating it yields CSAPSGDRGYDEQFF.

The chain joins TRBV6-5 to TRBJ2-5; 7 nucleotides agree with TRBD2. Matching the DNA end better, TRBJ2-7 makes the J call doubtful. Per germline, CDR1 MNHEY and CDR2 SVGAGI. The CDR3 spans 17 residues. Here the CDR3 DNA reads TGTGCCAGCAGTTTCTTGACTGGGCCCCGGGGGGAGAGCGAGCAGTACTTC. This encodes CASSFLTGPRGESEQYF.

This chain links TRBV20-1 with TRBJ2-4; D might be TRBD1 (5 bases). V was clipped by 3 bases and J by 3 bases, with 12 bases between them. The CDR3 covers 14 residues. In germline, CDR1 is DFQATT, CDR2 SNEGSKA (reference sequence). DNA for the CDR3: TGCAGTGCTAGCCAGGGCCTGGGCAAAAACATTCAGTACTTC. As protein: CSASQGLGKNIQYF.

The chain links TRBV30 to TRBJ2-5; 7 bases match TRBD2. The DNA matches TRBJ2-7 better at its end, which makes the J call doubtful. The CDR3 sequence is 15 residues long. The germline gives CDR1 GTSNPN, CDR2 SVGIG (reference sequence). The CDR3, as DNA: TGTGCCTGGAGTGAGTACGGGACTACAATCTACGAGCAGTACTTC. Protein product: CAWSEYGTTIYEQYF.

Worth noting for this clonotype: This may come from a read error, since a much larger clone is one base off. The chain joins TRBV29-1 to TRBJ1-1; the D is unclear. This CDR3 spans 15 amino acids. Germline CDR1 SQVTM, CDR2 ANQGSEA. V lost 0 bases and J 5 bases, leaving 16 bases between the germline ends. The DNA of the CDR3 is TGCAGCGTTGAAGATCATTTAGGTGTAAGGACTGAAGCTTTCTTT. Translating it yields CSVEDHLGVRTEAFF.

The V and J genes are TRBV20-1 and TRBJ2-7, with D perhaps TRBD1 (6 bases). The DNA end is a closer match to TRBJ2-5, so the J assignment may be wrong. Germline V CDR1 and CDR2: DFQATT, SNEGSKA (reference sequence). This CDR3 spans 14 amino acids. The CDR3 coding sequence is TGCAGTGCTAGAGAAGGCACAGGGACGGAGACCCAGTACTTC. Translating gives CSAREGTGTETQYF.

This clonotype has only a few counts. This sequence joins TRBV6-5 and TRBJ2-3, with D unresolved. Trimming took 5 bases from V and 12 from J, leaving 18 bases between them. CDR1 MNHEY and CDR2 SVGAGI come from the germline V gene. The CDR3 is made up of 13 amino acids. The CDR3 spells CASSGPLFSGQYF. The DNA of the CDR3 is TGTGCCAGCAGTGGACCCCTATTTTCAGGACAGTATTTT.

The V call is TRBV20-1, the J call TRBJ1-2; 8 bases map to TRBD1. The V gene's germline CDR1 is DFQATT and CDR2 SNEGSKA (reference sequence). The ends lost 6 bases at V and 8 bases at J; junction bases unmatched: 5. CDR3 length: 11 amino acids. CDR3: CSADRGSGYTF. The CDR3 DNA reads as TGCAGTGCCGACAGGGGTTCAGGCTACACCTTC.

As concerns this clonotype: This may be a read error: a much more frequent sequence differs by one nucleotide. The rearrangement uses TRBV24-1 and TRBJ2-1; D is uncertain. V was pared by 7 bases and J by 7 bases, with 10 bases between. The CDR3 is made up of 12 amino acids. Germline V gene lookup returns CDR1 KGHDR and CDR2 SFDVKD. In nucleotides, the CDR3 is TGTGCCACCAGGGAGAATACGAATGAGCAGTTCTTC. This encodes CATRENTNEQFF.

The V and J genes are TRBV12-3 or TRBV12-4 and TRBJ2-1; no definite D call. V was pared by 6 bases and J by 10 bases, with 16 bases between. CDR3 length: 13 residues. The CDR3 is CASRQVWPNEQFF. The CDR3 region has the DNA TGTGCCAGCAGACAAGTGTGGCCAAACGAGCAGTTCTTC.

The J gene is TRBJ2-3, the V gene TRBV29-1; no definite D call. V dropped 5 bases and J dropped 4 bases, with 16 bases sitting between them. The CDR3 totals 14 residues. From germline, CDR1 is SQVTM and CDR2 ANQGSEA. CDR3 nucleotides: TGCAGCGTTAGAAAGAGTGTCAATGCAGATACGCAGTATTTT. Translating gives CSVRKSVNADTQYF.

The V and J genes are TRBV20-1 and TRBJ1-5; 9 bases map to TRBD1. In germline, CDR1 is DFQATT, CDR2 SNEGSKA (reference sequence). The CDR3 has 14 amino acids. The trim removed 1 base at V and 5 bases at J, leaving 3 bases unmatched. CDR3 sequence: CSARVGQGYQPQHF. The CDR3 region has the DNA TGCAGTGCTAGAGTAGGACAGGGGTATCAGCCCCAGCATTTT.

This clonotype was seen more than once but under ten times. The chain carries TRBV7-2 and TRBJ2-1, with D possibly matching TRBD1 (6 bases). The length of the CDR3 is 16 residues. V shed 2 bases and J shed 0 bases, with 11 bases lying between them. Germline CDR1 is SGHTA and CDR2 is FQGNSA. CDR3 in amino acids: CASSLYQGNSYNEQFF. In DNA, the CDR3 is TGTGCCAGCAGCTTATATCAGGGGAACTCCTACAATGAGCAGTTCTTC.

This clonotype was observed many times. The chain is built from TRBV20-1 and TRBJ2-5; no clear D. This CDR3 spans 13 amino acids. V was cut by 6 bases and J by 6 bases, with 17 bases left in between. Germline-derived CDR1 and CDR2 are DFQATT and SNEGSKA (reference sequence). The CDR3 coding sequence is TGCAGTGCCCTTACCCGCCACATGCAGACCCAGTACTTC. Amino acids: CSALTRHMQTQYF.

The chain carries TRBV9 and TRBJ2-7; a possible D gene is TRBD2 (6 bases). CDR1 SGDLS and CDR2 YYNGEE come from the germline V gene. This CDR3 has 15 residues. Between the trimmed V and J ends, which lost 4 bases and 7 bases, there was a span of 21 bases. Here the CDR3 DNA reads TGTGCCAGCAGCCCCATTGGCGGGGCATACAATGAGCAGTACTTC. Its translation: CASSPIGGAYNEQYF.

The chain employs TRBV5-1 and TRBJ2-7, with TRBD1 as a possible D gene (7 bases). Trimming shortened V by 0 bases and J by 0 bases, and 13 bases separated the two germline ends. The CDR3 covers 16 residues. Per germline, CDR1 SGHRS and CDR2 YFSETQ. CDR3 in DNA: TGCGCCAGCAGCTTGGCCGCGGGACAGAGCTCCTACGAGCAGTACTTC. Protein: CASSLAAGQSSYEQYF. Complete variable domain (other parts from reference TRBV5-1 and TRBJ2-7): KAGVTQTPRYLIKTRGQQVTLSCSPISGHRSVSWYQQTPGQGLQFLFEYFSETQRNKGNFPGRFSGRQFSNSRSEMNVSTLELGDSALYLCASSLAAGQSSYEQYFGPGTRLTVT.

The chain joins TRBV28 to TRBJ2-4; possible D gene TRBD2, 5 bases. The germline V gene has CDR1 MDHEN and CDR2 SYDVKM. The CDR3 runs 16 residues. Trimming pared 6 bases from V and 0 bases from J, leaving 15 bases between. The CDR3 bases are TGTGCCAGCAGCCCCACTCTAGCTGCAGCCAAAAACATTCAGTACTTC. It codes for CASSPTLAAAKNIQYF.

This rearrangement joins TRBV21-1 to TRBJ2-7; the D segment call TRBD1 is taken from the table without a DNA check. TRBV21-1 is labeled a pseudogene. CDR3 length equals 16 residues. CDR3 region: CASSKQGGQGNDEQYF. DNA for the CDR3: TGTGCCAGCAGCAAACAGGGGGGACAGGGGAACGACGAGCAGTACTTC.

This clonotype was detected only a few times. The chain combines TRBV24-1 with TRBJ2-7, with 10 bases that match TRBD2. The CDR3 consists of 14 residues. CDR1 is KGHDR, CDR2 SFDVKD, per germline. V lost 7 bases, J lost 0 bases, and 2 bases stayed unmatched. The CDR3 sequence: CATSASGSSYEQYF. DNA of the CDR3: TGTGCCACCAGCGCTAGCGGGAGCTCCTACGAGCAGTACTTC.